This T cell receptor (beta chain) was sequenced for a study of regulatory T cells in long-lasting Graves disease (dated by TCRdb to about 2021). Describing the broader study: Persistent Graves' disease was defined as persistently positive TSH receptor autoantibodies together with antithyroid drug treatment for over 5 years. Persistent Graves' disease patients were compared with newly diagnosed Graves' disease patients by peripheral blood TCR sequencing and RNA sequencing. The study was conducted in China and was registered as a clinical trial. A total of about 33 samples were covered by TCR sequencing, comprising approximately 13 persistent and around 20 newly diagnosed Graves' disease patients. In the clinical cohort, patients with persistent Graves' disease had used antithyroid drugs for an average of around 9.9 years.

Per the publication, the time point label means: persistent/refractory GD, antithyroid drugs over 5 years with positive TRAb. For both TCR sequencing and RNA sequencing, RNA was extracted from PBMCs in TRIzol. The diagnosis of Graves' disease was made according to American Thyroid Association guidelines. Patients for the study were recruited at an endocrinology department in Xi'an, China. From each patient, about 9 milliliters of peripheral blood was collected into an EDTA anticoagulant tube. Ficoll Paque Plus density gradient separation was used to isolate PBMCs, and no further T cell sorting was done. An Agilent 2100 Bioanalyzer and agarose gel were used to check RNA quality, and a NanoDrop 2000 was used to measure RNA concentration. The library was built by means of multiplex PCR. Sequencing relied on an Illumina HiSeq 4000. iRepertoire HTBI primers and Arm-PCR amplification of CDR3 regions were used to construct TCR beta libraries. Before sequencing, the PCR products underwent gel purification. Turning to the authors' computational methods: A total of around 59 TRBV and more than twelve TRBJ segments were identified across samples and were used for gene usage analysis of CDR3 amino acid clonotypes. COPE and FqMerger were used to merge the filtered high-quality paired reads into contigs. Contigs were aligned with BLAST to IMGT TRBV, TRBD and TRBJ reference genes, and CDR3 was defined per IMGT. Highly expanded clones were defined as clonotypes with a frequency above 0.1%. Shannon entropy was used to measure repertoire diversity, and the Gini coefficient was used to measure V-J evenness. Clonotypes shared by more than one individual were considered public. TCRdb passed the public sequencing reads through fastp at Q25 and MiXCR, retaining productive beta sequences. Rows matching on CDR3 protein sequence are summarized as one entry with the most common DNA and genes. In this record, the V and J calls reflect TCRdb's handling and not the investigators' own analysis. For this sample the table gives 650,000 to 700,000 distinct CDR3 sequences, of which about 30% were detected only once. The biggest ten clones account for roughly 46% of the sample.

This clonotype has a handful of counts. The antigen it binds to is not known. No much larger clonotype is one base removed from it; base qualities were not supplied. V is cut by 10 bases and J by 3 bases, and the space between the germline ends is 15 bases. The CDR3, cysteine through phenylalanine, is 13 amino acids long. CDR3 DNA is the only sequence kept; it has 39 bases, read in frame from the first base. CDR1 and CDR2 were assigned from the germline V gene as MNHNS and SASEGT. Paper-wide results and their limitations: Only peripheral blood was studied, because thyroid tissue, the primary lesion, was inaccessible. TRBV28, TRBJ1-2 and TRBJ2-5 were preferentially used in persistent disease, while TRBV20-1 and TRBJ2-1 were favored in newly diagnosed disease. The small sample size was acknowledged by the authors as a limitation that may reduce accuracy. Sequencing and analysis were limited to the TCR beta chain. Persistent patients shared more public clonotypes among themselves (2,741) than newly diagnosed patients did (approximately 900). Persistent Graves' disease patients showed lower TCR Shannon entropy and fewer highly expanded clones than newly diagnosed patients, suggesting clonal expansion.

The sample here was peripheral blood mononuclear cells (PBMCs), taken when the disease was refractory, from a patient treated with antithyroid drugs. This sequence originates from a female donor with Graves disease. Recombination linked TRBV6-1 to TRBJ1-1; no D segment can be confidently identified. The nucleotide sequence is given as TGTGCCAACTTAGGACCGGAGGACACTGAAGCTTTCTTT. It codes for CANLGPEDTEAFF.